Below are 30 T cell receptor beta chains sequenced from a single sample in a study of CD8 T cells in ankylosing spondylitis. The study, taken as a whole, reports: Characteristic of ankylosing spondylitis blood, it appeared, was a TCR beta motif comprising roughly 8 highly homologous variants.

No antigen has been assigned to these receptors. TCRdb analysed the 5' RACE reads with MiXCR anew, one entry per CDR3 protein. The sample lists 650,000 to 800,000 distinct CDR3 sequences, around a fifth occurring once. The specimen was blood, either unsorted or a sorted T cell fraction (not recorded which). These receptors came from a male donor with ankylosing spondylitis.

V gene TRBV19 combines with J gene TRBJ1-6; D is possibly TRBD1 (6 bases). Germline V lookup: CDR1 LNHDA, CDR2 SQIVND (reference sequence). The CDR3 extends over 16 amino acids. Trimming removed 5 bases from V and 8 bases from J, with 19 bases in between. CDR3 in DNA: TGTGCCAGTAGTGCTAACAGGGATCGGGGATATTCACCCCTCCACTTT. It yields the protein CASSANRDRGYSPLHF. Drawing the rest from reference TRBV19 and TRBJ1-6, the complete variable domain is DGGITQSPKYLFRKEGQNVTLSCEQNLNHDAMYWYRQDPGQGLRLIYYSQIVNDFQKGDIAEGYSVSREKKESFPLTVTSAQKNPTAFYLCASSANRDRGYSPLHFGNGTRLTVT.

J is TRBJ1-4 and V is TRBV6-1; TRBD1 is a possible D gene (5 bases). The germline V gene encodes CDR1 MNHNS and CDR2 SASEGT. The CDR3 runs to 17 residues. Trimming stripped 2 bases from V and 0 bases from J, with 13 bases between. The CDR3 sequence: CASSESAGTATNEKLFF. The CDR3 nucleotides read TGTGCCAGCAGTGAAAGCGCAGGGACCGCAACTAATGAAAAACTGTTTTTT.

This chain connects TRBV20-1 to TRBJ2-3, with 13 bases fitting TRBD2. Germline V gene data show CDR1 as DFQATT and CDR2 as SNEGSKA (reference sequence). V shed 8 bases and J 8 bases; nucleotides not matched to a gene: 4. The CDR3 covers 12 residues. The CDR3 spells CSQGTSGTTQYF. The CDR3 coding sequence is TGCAGTCAAGGGACTAGCGGGACTACGCAGTATTTT.

This chain joins TRBV6-5 and TRBJ1-2; D is perhaps TRBD1 (5 bases). Germline-derived CDR1 and CDR2 are MNHEY and SVGAGI. The CDR3 length is 14 residues. V was clipped by 0 bases and J by 2 bases, with 7 bases between them. The CDR3 reads CASSYSPGNYGYTF. CDR3 DNA: TGTGCCAGCAGTTACTCGCCAGGGAACTATGGCTACACCTTC.

The chain couples TRBV7-9 to TRBJ1-5; D unresolved. Germline V lookup: CDR1 SEHNR, CDR2 FQNEAQ (reference sequence). Trimming removed 5 bases at V and 6 bases at J, with 14 bases between. The CDR3 has 14 amino acids. As DNA, the CDR3 is TGTGCCAGCAGCCTAAACCCCCCGGGTCAGCCCCAGCATTTT. Residues: CASSLNPPGQPQHF.

This clonotype was recorded at least ten times. The rearrangement joins TRBV24-1 to TRBJ1-5, with TRBD1 identical over 9 bases. Germline V CDR1 and CDR2: KGHDR, SFDVKD. V lost 7 bases to trimming and J lost 1 base; unmatched junction nucleotides: 4. The CDR3 loop spans 15 amino acids. The CDR3 DNA is TGTGCCACCAGGCCGGACAGGGGAAGCAATCAGCCCCAGCATTTT. Its protein product is CATRPDRGSNQPQHF.

The chain is built from TRBV5-1 and TRBJ2-1, with 7 bases matching TRBD1. After removal of 7 bases from V and 6 bases from J, the junction contained 7 bases not matched to a gene. This CDR3 region has 13 residues. Germline V gene data show CDR1 as SGHRS and CDR2 as YFSETQ. The CDR3, as DNA: TGCGCCAGCCGTCAGGGGGATTTCAATGAGCAGTTCTTC. Encoded protein: CASRQGDFNEQFF. Full variable domain (missing parts from reference TRBV5-1 and TRBJ2-1): KAGVTQTPRYLIKTRGQQVTLSCSPISGHRSVSWYQQTPGQGLQFLFEYFSETQRNKGNFPGRFSGRQFSNSRSEMNVSTLELGDSALYLCASRQGDFNEQFFGPGTRLTVL.

V usage is TRBV10-2 and J usage is TRBJ2-5; 7 bases are a match to TRBD1. This CDR3 is built from 13 residues. Germline V CDR1 and CDR2: WSHSY, SAAADI. The junction had 3 bases not matched to a gene; V was cut back by 6 bases and J by 2 bases. The CDR3 bases are TGCGCCAGCAGGGAGACAGGGCAAGAGACCCAGTACTTC. Translation gives CASRETGQETQYF.

The chain is built from TRBV7-8 and TRBJ1-1; no clear D. The CDR3 contains 13 residues. Germline CDR1 SGHVS, CDR2 FQNEAQ. Trimming removed 5 bases from V and 4 bases from J, with 11 bases in between. CDR3 nucleotide sequence: TGTGCCAGCAGCCAAAGGAGGACCACTGAAGCTTTCTTT. Translated, it gives CASSQRRTTEAFF.

The sample holds a few counts of this clonotype. The chain joins TRBV14 to TRBJ2-1; tentatively, D is TRBD2 (6 bases). CDR1 SGHDN and CDR2 FVKESK come from the germline V gene. This CDR3 is 11 amino acids long. V lost 3 bases and J lost 9, with 6 bases in between. The CDR3 sequence is CASSHGGEQFF. CDR3 DNA sequence: TGTGCCAGCAGCCACGGGGGTGAGCAGTTCTTC.

This clonotype has a handful of counts. The chain carries TRBV7-9 and TRBJ2-7; 9 bases are shared with TRBD2. CDR1 and CDR2 (germline): SEHNR, FQNEAQ (reference sequence). The CDR3 runs 16 residues. V gave up 2 bases and J gave up 1 base; unmatched junction bases: 6. CDR3 region: CASSLPRAGGSYEQYF. The CDR3 DNA sequence: TGTGCCAGCAGCTTACCCCGGGCGGGAGGGTCCTACGAGCAGTACTTC.

The rearrangement uses TRBV4-1 and TRBJ2-3; a possible D gene is TRBD2 (5 bases). This CDR3 comprises 13 residues. CDR1 is MGHRA and CDR2 is YSYEKL in the germline V gene. V lost 0 bases and J 6 bases, leaving 7 bases between the germline ends. CDR3 nucleotide sequence: TGCGCCAGCAGCCAAGAGGGAGTTGATACGCAGTATTTT. It yields the protein CASSQEGVDTQYF.

This clonotype was picked up a small number of times. The chain is built from TRBV10-1 and TRBJ1-1; D gene ambiguous. With 4 bases removed from V and 1 base from J, the gap between germline ends came to 7 bases. Germline V gene data show CDR1 as WNHNN and CDR2 as SYGVQD (reference sequence). The CDR3 spans 13 residues. Here the CDR3 reads CASSGAWNTEAFF. The CDR3, as DNA: TGCGCCAGCAGTGGCGCTTGGAACACTGAAGCTTTCTTT.

This clonotype has ten or more counts. The chain joins TRBV20-1 to TRBJ1-3, with D uncertain. The germline V gene has CDR1 DFQATT and CDR2 SNEGSKA (reference sequence). CDR3 size: 13 residues. Trimming shortened V by 3 bases and J by 2 bases, and 8 bases separated the two germline ends. The CDR3 nucleotides are TGCAGTGCTAGGGTCCGGCCTGGAAACACCATATATTTT. Translation: CSARVRPGNTIYF.

This clonotype was picked up a small number of times. J is TRBJ1-6 and V is TRBV9; D is ambiguous. Trimming cost V 0 bases and J 6 bases, with 7 bases left between them. The CDR3 sequence is 14 residues long. Germline loops: CDR1 SGDLS, CDR2 YYNGEE. CDR3 protein: CASSVDDRNSPLHF. The CDR3 DNA reads TGTGCCAGCAGCGTAGATGACCGTAATTCACCCCTCCACTTT.

For this clonotype: Because the CDR3 is missing its conserved closing phenylalanine or tryptophan, this is likely a read error. The chain carries TRBV20-1 and TRBJ2-1; possible D gene TRBD1, 6 bases. This CDR3 contains 14 residues. V lost 0 bases and J lost 4, with 10 bases in between. Germline-derived CDR1 and CDR2 are DFQATT and SNEGSKA (reference sequence). CDR3 sequence reads: CSARDLGTYNEQFY. CDR3 bases: TGCAGTGCTAGAGATTTAGGGACATACAATGAGCAGTTCTAC.

J is TRBJ2-5 and V is TRBV5-1; a weak D match, TRBD2 (5 bases). This CDR3 contains 15 residues. V was trimmed by 5 bases and J by 2 bases, leaving 16 bases between them. Germline-derived CDR1 and CDR2 are SGHRS and YFSETQ. As DNA, the CDR3 is TGCGCCAGCAGAGGGTCCTTAGCGCCTCAAGAGACCCAGTACTTC. Encoded protein: CASRGSLAPQETQYF.

This clonotype was observed at least ten times. This chain uses TRBV29-1 with TRBJ1-2; D ambiguous. The germline V gene encodes CDR1 SQVTM and CDR2 ANQGSEA. This CDR3 comprises 12 residues. The V end was cut by 5 bases, the J end by 8 bases, with 15 bases between. The CDR3 sequence: CSVIPGKRGYTF. CDR3 sequence (DNA): TGCAGCGTTATACCGGGGAAGAGGGGCTACACCTTC.

This clonotype was seen at least ten times. The chain links TRBV6-4 to TRBJ2-3, with TRBD2 matching 8 bases. The CDR3 sequence is 14 residues long. Germline lookup yields CDR1 MRHNA and CDR2 SNTAGT. The V segment lost 4 bases and the J segment 0 bases; nucleotides outside the gene matches: 0. Here the CDR3 reads CASSAGGSTDTQYF. CDR3 nucleotide sequence: TGTGCCAGCAGTGCGGGAGGGAGCACAGATACGCAGTATTTT.

Only a few counts were recorded for this clonotype. The V gene is TRBV5-4, the J gene TRBJ2-5, with D perhaps being TRBD1 or TRBD2 (5 bases each). This CDR3 comprises 13 residues. Germline V CDR1 and CDR2: SGHNT, YYREEE (reference sequence). V was clipped by 5 bases and J by 5 bases, with 13 bases between them. The CDR3: CASRTGTSETQYF. CDR3 in DNA: TGTGCCAGCAGAACCGGGACGAGTGAGACCCAGTACTTC.

In this sample, this clonotype turned up a few times. The chain is built from TRBV28 and TRBJ1-1, with 8 bases that match TRBD1. CDR3 size: 13 residues. Germline CDR1 is MDHEN and CDR2 is SYDVKM. V lost 3 bases and J lost 7; bases outside the gene matches: 4. CDR3 protein: CASSLAGGDEAFF. CDR3 nucleotides: TGTGCCAGCAGTTTGGCAGGGGGCGATGAAGCTTTCTTT.

This clonotype was counted a few times. V is TRBV20-1 and J is TRBJ1-1; no firm D call. This CDR3 has 14 residues. V dropped 5 bases and J dropped 1 base, with 14 bases sitting between them. The V gene's germline CDR1 is DFQATT and CDR2 SNEGSKA (reference sequence). The DNA of the CDR3 is TGCAGTGCTCTATCCGATACGGCGAACACTGAAGCTTTCTTT. As protein: CSALSDTANTEAFF.

This clonotype has at least ten counts. V and J are TRBV25-1 and TRBJ2-2, with TRBD1 matching 10 bases. J lost 4 bases, V lost 7 bases, and 3 bases had no gene match. The V gene's germline CDR1 is MGHDK and CDR2 SYGVNS. The CDR3 has 14 residues. The CDR3 coding sequence is TGTGCCAGCACAGACAGGGGGCCCACCGGGGAGCTGTTTTTT. As protein: CASTDRGPTGELFF.

This clonotype was observed a handful of times. The rearrangement links TRBV6-5 to TRBJ1-2; a possible D gene is TRBD1 (5 bases). This CDR3 spans 14 amino acids. Germline V gives CDR1 MNHEY, CDR2 SVGAGI. The V end lost 0 bases, the J end lost 8 bases, and 13 bases lay between the germline ends. The CDR3 region has the DNA TGTGCCAGCAGTTACTCCGGTGGAGGGGCGGGCTACACCTTC. This sequence encodes CASSYSGGGAGYTF.

This clonotype was observed a single time. This sequence joins TRBV20-1 and TRBJ2-3, with D tentatively TRBD2 (5 bases). V shed 1 base and J shed 3 bases, with 14 bases lying between them. The germline CDR1 and CDR2 sequences are DFQATT and SNEGSKA (reference sequence). This CDR3 has 15 residues. The CDR3 sequence is CSARGWGGGTDTQYF. DNA for the CDR3: TGCAGTGCTAGAGGCTGGGGTGGCGGGACAGATACGCAGTATTTT.

The rearrangement joins TRBV11-1 to TRBJ2-7, with 9 positions matching TRBD2. Trimming at V came to 4 bases and at J to 5 bases, leaving 12 bases not matched to a gene. The CDR3 runs 16 residues. CDR1 and CDR2 (germline): SGHAT, FQDESV (reference sequence). As DNA, the CDR3 is TGTGCCAGCAGCTCCAGCGGGAGGATCTCTCCTAACGAGCAGTACTTC. The encoded protein is CASSSSGRISPNEQYF.

The chain uses TRBV6-7 and TRBJ2-3, with 12 bases aligning to TRBD2. TRBV6-7 is recorded as an ORF, its role being uncertain. The junction had 9 bases not matched to a gene; V was cut back by 0 bases and J by 2 bases. There are 19 residues in the CDR3. Written as DNA, the CDR3 is TGTGCCAGCAGTTACTCCCTAGCGGGGGGGCATTACCACACAGATACGCAGTATTTT. This codes for CASSYSLAGGHYHTDTQYF.

This clonotype was seen a few times. The rearrangement links TRBV3-1 to TRBJ1-1; no firm D call. Germline CDR1 is LGHDT and CDR2 is YNNKEL (reference sequence). This CDR3 region has 15 residues. V dropped 1 base and J dropped 1 base, with 10 bases sitting between them. As DNA, the CDR3 is TGTGCCAGCAGCCAAGGTCGATTTGAGAACACTGAAGCTTTCTTT. Encoded protein: CASSQGRFENTEAFF.

This sequence joins TRBV6-1 and TRBJ2-1, with D perhaps TRBD1 (7 bases). The CDR3 is 16 amino acids. Germline V lookup: CDR1 MNHNS, CDR2 SASEGT. V was trimmed by 6 bases and J by 8 bases, leaving 23 bases between them. This CDR3 reads CASSLASGGTVDEQFF. The DNA of the CDR3 is TGTGCCAGCAGCCTCGCGAGTGGCGGGACAGTCGATGAGCAGTTCTTC.

The rearrangement joins TRBV7-9 to TRBJ2-1; 7 positions match TRBD1. The V gene's germline CDR1 is SEHNR and CDR2 FQNEAQ (reference sequence). This CDR3 region has 13 residues. The trim removed 4 bases at V and 8 bases at J, leaving 5 bases unmatched. Written as DNA, the CDR3 is TGTGCCAGCAGCTCCACAGGGGTCGATGAGCAGTTCTTC. As protein: CASSSTGVDEQFF.